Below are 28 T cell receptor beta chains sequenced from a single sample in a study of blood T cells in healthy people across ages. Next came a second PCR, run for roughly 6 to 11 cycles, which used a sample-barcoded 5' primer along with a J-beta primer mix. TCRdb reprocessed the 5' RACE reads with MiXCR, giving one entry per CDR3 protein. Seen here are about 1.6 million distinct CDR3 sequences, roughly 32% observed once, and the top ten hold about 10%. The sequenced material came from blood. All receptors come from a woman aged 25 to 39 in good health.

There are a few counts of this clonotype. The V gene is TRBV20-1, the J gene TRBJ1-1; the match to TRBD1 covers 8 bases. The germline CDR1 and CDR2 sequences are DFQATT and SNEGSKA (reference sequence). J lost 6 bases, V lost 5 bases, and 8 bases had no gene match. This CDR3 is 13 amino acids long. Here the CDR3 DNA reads TGCAGTGCTCCGACAGGGGCGGGGGCTGAAGCTTTCTTT. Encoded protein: CSAPTGAGAEAFF.

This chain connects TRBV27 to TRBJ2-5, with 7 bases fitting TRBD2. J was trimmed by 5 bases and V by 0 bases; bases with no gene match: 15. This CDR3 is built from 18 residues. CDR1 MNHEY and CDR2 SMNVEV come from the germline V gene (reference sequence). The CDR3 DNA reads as TGTGCCAGCAGTTTATCGTCATACCGACTAGCCCGGGGGGAGACCCAGTACTTC. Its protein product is CASSLSSYRLARGETQYF.

CDR3 protein: CASRAGTGVYGYTF. The CDR3 coding sequence is TGTGCCAGCAGAGCCGGGACAGGAGTCTATGGCTACACCTTC. The chain has TRBV2 and TRBJ1-2, with TRBD1 matching over 8 bases. The J segment lost 4 bases and the V segment lost 6 bases, leaving 7 bases of the junction unmatched. In germline, CDR1 is SNHLY, CDR2 FYNNEI. The CDR3 contains 14 residues.

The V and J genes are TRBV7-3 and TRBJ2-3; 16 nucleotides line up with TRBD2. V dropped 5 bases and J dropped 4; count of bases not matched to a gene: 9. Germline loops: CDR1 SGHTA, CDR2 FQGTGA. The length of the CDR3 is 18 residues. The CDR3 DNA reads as TGTGCCAGCAGCCTCACCGGGACTAGCGGGGGGGCCCCAGATACGCAGTATTTT. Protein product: CASSLTGTSGGAPDTQYF.

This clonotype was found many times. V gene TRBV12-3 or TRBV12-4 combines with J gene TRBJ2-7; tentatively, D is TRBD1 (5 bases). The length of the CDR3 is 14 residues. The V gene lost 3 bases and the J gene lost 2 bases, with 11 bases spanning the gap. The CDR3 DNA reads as TGTGCCAGCAGTTTTAACAGGAGTCCCTACGAGCAGTACTTC. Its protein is CASSFNRSPYEQYF.

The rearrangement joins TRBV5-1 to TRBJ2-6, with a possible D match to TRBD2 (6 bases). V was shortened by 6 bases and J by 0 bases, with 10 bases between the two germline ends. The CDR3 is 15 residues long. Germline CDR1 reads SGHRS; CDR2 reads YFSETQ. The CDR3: CASNSGGSGANVLTF. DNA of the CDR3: TGCGCCAGCAATTCCGGGGGCTCTGGGGCCAACGTCCTGACTTTC.

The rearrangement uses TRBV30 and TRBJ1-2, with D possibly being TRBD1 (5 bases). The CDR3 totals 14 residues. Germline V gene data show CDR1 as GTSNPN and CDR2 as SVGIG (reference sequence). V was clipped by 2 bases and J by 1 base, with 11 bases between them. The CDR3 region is CAWSRKGLNYGYTF. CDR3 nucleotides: TGTGCCTGGAGTCGTAAGGGACTTAACTATGGCTACACCTTC.

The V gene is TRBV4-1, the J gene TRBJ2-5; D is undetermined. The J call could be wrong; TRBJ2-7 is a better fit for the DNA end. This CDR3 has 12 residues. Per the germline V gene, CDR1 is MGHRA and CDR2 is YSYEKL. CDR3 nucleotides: TGCGCCAGCAGCCCACAAGCCGGCGAGCAGTACTTC. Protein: CASSPQAGEQYF.

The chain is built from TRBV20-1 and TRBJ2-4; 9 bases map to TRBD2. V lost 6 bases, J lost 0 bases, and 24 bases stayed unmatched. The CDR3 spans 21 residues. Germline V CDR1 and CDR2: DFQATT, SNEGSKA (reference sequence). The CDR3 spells CSAVTVKGLARDSEAKNIQYF. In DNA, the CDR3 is TGCAGTGCCGTAACCGTTAAGGGACTAGCCAGGGATAGTGAAGCCAAAAACATTCAGTACTTC.

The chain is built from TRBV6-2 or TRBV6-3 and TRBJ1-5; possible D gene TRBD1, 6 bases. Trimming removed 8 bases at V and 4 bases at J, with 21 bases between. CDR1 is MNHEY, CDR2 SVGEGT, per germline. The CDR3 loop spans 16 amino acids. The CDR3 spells CASQKIQGIRNQPQHF. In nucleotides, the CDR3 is TGTGCCAGCCAGAAAATACAGGGTATTAGGAATCAGCCCCAGCATTTT.

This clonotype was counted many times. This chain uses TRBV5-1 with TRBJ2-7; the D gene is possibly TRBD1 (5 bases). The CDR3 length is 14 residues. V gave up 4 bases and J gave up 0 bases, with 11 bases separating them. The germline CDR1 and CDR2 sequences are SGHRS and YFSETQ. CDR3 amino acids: CASSLTDSSYEQYF. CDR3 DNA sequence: TGCGCCAGCAGCCTGACAGATTCCTCCTACGAGCAGTACTTC.

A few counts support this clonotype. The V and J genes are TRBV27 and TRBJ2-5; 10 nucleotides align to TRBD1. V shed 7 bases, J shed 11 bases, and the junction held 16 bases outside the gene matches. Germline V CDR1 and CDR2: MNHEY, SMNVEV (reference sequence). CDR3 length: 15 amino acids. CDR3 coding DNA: TGTGCCAGCAACCAAGCCGGGACAGGGGCGCGTGAGCAGTACTTC. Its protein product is CASNQAGTGAREQYF.

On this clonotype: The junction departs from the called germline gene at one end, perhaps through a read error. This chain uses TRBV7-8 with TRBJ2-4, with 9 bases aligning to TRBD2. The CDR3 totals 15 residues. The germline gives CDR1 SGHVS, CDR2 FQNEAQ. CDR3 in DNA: TGTGCCAGCAGCTTAAGTAGGGAGCGGGGGGAAGAGCAGTGCTTC. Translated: CASSLSRERGEEQCF.

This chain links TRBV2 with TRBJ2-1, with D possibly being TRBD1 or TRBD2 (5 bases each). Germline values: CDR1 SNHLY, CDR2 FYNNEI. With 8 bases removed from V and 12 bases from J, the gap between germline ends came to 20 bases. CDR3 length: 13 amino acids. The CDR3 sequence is CASALGDPGRQFF. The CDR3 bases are TGTGCCAGCGCTCTCGGGGACCCTGGTCGGCAGTTCTTC.

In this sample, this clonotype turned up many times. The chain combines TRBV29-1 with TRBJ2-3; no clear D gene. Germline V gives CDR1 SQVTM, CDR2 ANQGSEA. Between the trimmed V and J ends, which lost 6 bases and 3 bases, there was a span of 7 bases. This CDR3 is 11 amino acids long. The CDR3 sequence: CSVGHTDTQYF. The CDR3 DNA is TGCAGCGTCGGGCATACAGATACGCAGTATTTT.

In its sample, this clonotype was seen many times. The CDR3 DNA sequence: TGCAGCGTTGTACTTGGGGCCTACGAGCAGTACTTC. This codes for CSVVLGAYEQYF. This chain connects TRBV29-1 to TRBJ2-7; D is unresolved. CDR3 length: 12 amino acids. V shed 4 bases and J shed 2 bases, with 9 bases lying between them. Germline values: CDR1 SQVTM, CDR2 ANQGSEA.

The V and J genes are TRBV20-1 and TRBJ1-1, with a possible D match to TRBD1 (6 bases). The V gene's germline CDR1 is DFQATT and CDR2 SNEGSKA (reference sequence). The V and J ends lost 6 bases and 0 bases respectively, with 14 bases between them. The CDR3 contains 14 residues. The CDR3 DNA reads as TGCAGTGCAAAACCACAGGGTATGAACACTGAAGCTTTCTTT. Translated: CSAKPQGMNTEAFF.

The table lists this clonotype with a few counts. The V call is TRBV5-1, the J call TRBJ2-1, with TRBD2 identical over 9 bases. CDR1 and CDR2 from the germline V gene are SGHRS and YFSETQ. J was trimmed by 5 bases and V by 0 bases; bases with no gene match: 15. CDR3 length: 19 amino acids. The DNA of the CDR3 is TGCGCCAGCAGCTTGGATGGCCTAGCGGGATTGGGTTTTAACAATGAGCAGTTCTTC. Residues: CASSLDGLAGLGFNNEQFF.

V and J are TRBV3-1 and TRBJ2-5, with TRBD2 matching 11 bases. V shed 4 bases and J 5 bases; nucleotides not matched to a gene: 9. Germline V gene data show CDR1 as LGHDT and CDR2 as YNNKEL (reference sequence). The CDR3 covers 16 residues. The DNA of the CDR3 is TGTGCCAGCAGCCTAGACATTAGCGGGGGGGCGGAGACCCAGTACTTC. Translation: CASSLDISGGAETQYF.

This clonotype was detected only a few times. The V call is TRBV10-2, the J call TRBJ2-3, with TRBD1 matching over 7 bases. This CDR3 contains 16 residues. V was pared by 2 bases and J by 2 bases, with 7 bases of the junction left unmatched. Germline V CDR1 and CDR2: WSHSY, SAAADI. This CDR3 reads CASSEGDRAYTDTQYF. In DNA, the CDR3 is TGCGCCAGCAGTGAGGGGGACAGAGCTTACACAGATACGCAGTATTTT.

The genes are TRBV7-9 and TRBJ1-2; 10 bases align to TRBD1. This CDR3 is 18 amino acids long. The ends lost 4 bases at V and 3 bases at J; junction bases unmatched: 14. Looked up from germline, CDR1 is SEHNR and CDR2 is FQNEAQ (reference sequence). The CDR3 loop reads CASSSPPGQGTIYYGYTF. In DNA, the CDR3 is TGTGCCAGCAGCTCGCCACCGGGACAGGGGACAATATACTATGGCTACACCTTC.

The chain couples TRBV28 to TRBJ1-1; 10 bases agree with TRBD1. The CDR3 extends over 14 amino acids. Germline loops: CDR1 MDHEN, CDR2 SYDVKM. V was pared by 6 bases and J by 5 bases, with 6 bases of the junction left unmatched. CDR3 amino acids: CASRSTGGKTEAFF. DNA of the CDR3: TGTGCCAGCAGATCGACAGGGGGCAAGACTGAAGCTTTCTTT.

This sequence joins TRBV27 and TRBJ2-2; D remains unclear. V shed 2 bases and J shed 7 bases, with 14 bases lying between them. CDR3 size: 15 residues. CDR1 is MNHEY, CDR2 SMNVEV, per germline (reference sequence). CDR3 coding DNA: TGTGCCAGCAGTTTAGGGATTAGCTTGGGCGGGGAGCTGTTTTTT. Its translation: CASSLGISLGGELFF.

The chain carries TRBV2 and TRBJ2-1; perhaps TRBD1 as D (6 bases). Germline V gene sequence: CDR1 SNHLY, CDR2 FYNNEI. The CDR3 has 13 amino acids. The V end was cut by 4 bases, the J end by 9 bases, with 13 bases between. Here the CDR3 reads CASSASRGGEQFF. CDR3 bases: TGTGCCAGCAGTGCTAGCAGAGGGGGTGAGCAGTTCTTC.

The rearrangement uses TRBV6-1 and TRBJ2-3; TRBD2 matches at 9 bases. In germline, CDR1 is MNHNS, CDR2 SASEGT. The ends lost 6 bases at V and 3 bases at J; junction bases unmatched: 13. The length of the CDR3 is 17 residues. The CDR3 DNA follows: TGTGCCAGCAGACGAGCCCAAAGCGGGGGGATTACAGATACGCAGTATTTT. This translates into CASRRAQSGGITDTQYF.

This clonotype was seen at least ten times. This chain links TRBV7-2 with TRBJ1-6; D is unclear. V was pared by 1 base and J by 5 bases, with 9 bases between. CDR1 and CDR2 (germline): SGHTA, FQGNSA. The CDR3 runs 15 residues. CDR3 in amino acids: CASSLGQLDNSPLHF. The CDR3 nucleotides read TGTGCCAGCAGCTTAGGTCAGCTCGATAATTCACCCCTCCACTTT.

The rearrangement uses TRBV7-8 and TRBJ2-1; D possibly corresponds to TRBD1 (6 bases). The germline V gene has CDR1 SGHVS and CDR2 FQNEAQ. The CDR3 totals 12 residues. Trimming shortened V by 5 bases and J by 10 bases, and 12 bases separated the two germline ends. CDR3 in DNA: TGTGCCAGCAGCCTTTCTCAGGGGGAGCAGTTCTTC. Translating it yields CASSLSQGEQFF. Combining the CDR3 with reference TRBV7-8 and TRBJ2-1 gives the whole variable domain GAGVSQSPRYKVAKRGQDVALRCDPISGHVSLFWYQQALGQGPEFLTYFQNEAQLDKSGLPSDRFFAERPEGSVSTLKIQRTQQEDSAVYLCASSLSQGEQFFGPGTRLTVL.

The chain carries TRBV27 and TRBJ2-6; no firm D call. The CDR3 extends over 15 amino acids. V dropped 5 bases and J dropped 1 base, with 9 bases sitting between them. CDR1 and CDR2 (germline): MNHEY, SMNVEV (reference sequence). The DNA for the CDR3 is TGTGCCAGCAGTCCTTTTAATTCTGGGGCCAACGTCCTGACTTTC. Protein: CASSPFNSGANVLTF.